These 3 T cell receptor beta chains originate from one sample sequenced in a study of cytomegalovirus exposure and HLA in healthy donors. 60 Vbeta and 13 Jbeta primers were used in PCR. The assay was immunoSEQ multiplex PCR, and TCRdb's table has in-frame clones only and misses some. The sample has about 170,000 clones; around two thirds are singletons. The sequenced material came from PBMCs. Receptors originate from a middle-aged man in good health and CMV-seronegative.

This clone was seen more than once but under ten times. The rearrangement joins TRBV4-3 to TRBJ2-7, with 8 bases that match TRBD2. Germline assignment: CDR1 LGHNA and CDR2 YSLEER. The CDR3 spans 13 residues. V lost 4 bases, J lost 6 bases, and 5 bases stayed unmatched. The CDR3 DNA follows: TGCGCCAGCAGCCCCTCAGCGGGGGCCGAGCAGTACTTC. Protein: CASSPSAGAEQYF.

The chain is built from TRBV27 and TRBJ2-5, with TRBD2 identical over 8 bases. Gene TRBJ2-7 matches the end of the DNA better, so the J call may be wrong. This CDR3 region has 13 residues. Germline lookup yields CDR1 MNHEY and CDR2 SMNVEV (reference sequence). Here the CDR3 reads CASALAENYEQYF. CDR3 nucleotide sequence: TGTGCCAGCGCACTAGCGGAAAACTACGAGCAGTACTTC.

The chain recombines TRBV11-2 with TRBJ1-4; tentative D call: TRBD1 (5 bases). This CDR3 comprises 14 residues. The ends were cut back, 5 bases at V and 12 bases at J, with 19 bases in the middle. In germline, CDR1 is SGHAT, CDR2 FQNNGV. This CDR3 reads CASSPGPRTGELFF. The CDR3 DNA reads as TGTGCCAGCAGCCCCGGGCCGCGGACGGGGGAACTGTTTTTT.